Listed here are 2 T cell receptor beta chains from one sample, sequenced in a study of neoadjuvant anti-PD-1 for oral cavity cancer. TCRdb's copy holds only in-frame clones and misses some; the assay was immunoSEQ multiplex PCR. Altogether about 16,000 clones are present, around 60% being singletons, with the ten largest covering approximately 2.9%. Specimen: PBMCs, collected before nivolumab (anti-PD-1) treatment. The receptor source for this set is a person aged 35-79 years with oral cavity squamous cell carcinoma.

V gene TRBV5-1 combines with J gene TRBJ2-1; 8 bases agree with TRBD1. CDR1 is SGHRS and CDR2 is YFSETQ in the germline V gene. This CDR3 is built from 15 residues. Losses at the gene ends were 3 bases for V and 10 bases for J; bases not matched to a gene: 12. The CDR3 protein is CASSSGGQGAGEQFF. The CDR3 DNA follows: TGCGCCAGCAGCTCTGGCGGGCAGGGGGCAGGGGAGCAGTTCTTC.

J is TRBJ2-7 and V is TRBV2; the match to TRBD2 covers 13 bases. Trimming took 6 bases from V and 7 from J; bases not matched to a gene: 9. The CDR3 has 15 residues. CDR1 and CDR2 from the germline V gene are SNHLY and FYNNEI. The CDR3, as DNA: TGTGCCAGCAGGATCGGGACTAGCGGGGTGCGGGAGCAGTACTTC. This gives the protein CASRIGTSGVREQYF.